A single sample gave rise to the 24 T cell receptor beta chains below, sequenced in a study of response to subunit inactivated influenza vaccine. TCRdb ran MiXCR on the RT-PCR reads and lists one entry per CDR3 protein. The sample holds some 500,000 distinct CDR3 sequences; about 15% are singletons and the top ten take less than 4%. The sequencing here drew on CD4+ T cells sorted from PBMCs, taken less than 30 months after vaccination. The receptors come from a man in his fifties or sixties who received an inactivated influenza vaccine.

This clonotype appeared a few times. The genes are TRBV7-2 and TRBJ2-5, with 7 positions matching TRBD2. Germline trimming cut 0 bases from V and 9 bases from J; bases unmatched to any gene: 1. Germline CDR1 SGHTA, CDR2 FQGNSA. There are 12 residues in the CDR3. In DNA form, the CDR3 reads TGTGCCAGCAGCTTAGCGGGAGGGGCCCAGTACTTC. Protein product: CASSLAGGAQYF. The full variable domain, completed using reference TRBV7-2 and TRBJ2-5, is GAGVSQSPSNKVTEKGKDVELRCDPISGHTALYWYRQSLGQGLEFLIYFQGNSAPDKSGLPSDRFSAERTGGSVSTLTIQRTQQEDSAVYLCASSLAGGAQYFGPGTRLLVL.

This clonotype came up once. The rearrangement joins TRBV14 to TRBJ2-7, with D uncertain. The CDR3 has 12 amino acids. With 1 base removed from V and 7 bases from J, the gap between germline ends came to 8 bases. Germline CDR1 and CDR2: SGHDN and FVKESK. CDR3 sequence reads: CASSQVPFEQYF. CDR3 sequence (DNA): TGTGCCAGCAGCCAAGTACCCTTTGAGCAGTACTTC.

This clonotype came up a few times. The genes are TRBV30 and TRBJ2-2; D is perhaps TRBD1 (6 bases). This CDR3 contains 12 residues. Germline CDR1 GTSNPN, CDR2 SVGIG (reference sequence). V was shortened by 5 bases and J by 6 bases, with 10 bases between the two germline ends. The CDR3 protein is CAWVTGSGELFF. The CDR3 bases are TGTGCCTGGGTAACAGGGTCCGGGGAGCTGTTTTTT.

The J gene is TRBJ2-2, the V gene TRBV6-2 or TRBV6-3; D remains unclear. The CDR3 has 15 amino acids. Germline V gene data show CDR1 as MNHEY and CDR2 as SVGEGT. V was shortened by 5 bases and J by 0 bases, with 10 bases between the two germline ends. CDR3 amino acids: CASSPQISNTGELFF. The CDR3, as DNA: TGTGCCAGCAGTCCCCAGATATCGAACACCGGGGAGCTGTTTTTT.

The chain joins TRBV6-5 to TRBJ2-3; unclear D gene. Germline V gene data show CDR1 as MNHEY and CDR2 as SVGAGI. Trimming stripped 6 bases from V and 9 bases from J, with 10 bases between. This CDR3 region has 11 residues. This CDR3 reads CASRDRVTQYF. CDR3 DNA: TGTGCCAGCAGAGACCGTGTCACGCAGTATTTT.

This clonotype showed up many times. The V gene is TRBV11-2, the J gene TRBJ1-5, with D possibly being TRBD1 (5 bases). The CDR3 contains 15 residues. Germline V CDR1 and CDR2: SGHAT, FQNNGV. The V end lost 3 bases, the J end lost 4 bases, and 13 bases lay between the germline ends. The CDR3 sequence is CASSFADGGNQPQHF. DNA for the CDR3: TGTGCCAGCAGCTTCGCTGACGGGGGTAATCAGCCCCAGCATTTT.

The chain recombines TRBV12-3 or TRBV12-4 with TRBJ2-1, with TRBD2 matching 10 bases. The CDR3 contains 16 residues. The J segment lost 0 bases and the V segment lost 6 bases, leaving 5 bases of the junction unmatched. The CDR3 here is CASRSGLAFSYNEQFF. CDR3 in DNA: TGTGCCAGCAGATCGGGACTAGCGTTCTCCTACAATGAGCAGTTCTTC.

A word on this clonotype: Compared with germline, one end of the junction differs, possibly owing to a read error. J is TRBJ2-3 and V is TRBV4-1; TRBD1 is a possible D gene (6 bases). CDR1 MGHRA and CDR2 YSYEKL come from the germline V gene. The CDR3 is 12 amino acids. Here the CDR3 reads CASSQGTDTQCF. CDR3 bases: TGCGCCAGCAGCCAAGGGACAGATACGCAGTGTTTT.

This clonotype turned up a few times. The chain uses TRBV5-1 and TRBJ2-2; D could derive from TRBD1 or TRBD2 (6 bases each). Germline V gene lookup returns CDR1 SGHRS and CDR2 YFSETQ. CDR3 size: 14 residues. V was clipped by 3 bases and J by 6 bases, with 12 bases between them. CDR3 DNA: TGCGCCAGCAGCTACGATGGGGGGCCCGGGGAGCTGTTTTTT. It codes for CASSYDGGPGELFF.

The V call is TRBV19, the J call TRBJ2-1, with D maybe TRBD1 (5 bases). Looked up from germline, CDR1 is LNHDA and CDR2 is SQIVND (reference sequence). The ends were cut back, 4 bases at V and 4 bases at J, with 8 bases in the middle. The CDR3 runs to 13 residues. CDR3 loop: CASSTRQYNEQFF. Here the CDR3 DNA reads TGTGCCAGTAGTACACGACAGTACAATGAGCAGTTCTTC. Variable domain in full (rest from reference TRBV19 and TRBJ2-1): DGGITQSPKYLFRKEGQNVTLSCEQNLNHDAMYWYRQDPGQGLRLIYYSQIVNDFQKGDIAEGYSVSREKKESFPLTVTSAQKNPTAFYLCASSTRQYNEQFFGPGTRLTVL.

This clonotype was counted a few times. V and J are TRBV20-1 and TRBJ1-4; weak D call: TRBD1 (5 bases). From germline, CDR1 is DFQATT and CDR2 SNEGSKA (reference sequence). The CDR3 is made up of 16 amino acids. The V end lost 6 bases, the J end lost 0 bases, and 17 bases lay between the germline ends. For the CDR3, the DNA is TGCAGTGCGTCCGGGACCGCAGCTGCAACTAATGAAAAACTGTTTTTT. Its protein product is CSASGTAAATNEKLFF.

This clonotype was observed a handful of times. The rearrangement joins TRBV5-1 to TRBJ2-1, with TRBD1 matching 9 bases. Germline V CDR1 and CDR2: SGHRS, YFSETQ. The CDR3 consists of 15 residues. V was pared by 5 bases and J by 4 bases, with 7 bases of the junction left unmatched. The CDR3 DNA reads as TGCGCCAGCAGACGTACCGGGACAGGGTACAATGAGCAGTTCTTC. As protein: CASRRTGTGYNEQFF.

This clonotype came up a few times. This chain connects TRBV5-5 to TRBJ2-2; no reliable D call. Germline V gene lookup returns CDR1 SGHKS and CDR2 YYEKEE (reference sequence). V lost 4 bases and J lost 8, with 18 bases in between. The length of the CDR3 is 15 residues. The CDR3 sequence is CASSTPGRATGELFF. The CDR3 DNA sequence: TGTGCCAGCAGCACGCCCGGACGGGCGACTGGGGAGCTGTTTTTT.

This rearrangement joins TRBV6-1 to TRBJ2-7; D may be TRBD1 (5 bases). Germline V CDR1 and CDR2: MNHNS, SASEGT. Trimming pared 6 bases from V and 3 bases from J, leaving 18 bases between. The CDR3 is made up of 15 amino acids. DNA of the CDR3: TGTGCCAGCAGAACGGCCGGAACAACAGGCTACGAGCAGTACTTC. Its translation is CASRTAGTTGYEQYF.

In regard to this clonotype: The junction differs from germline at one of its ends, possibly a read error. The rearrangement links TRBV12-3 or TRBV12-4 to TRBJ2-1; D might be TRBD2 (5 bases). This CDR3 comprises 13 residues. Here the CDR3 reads CASSLQGPGEGVF. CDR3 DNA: TGTGCCAGCAGTCTACAAGGGCCTGGCGAGGGTGTCTTC.

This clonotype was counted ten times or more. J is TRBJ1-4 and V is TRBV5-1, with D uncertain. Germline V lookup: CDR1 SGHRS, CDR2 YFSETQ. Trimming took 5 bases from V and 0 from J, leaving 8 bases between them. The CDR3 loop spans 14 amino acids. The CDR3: CASRKSTTNEKLFF. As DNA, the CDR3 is TGCGCCAGCAGAAAGTCTACAACTAATGAAAAACTGTTTTTT. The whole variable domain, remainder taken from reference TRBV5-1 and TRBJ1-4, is KAGVTQTPRYLIKTRGQQVTLSCSPISGHRSVSWYQQTPGQGLQFLFEYFSETQRNKGNFPGRFSGRQFSNSRSEMNVSTLELGDSALYLCASRKSTTNEKLFFGSGTQLSVL.

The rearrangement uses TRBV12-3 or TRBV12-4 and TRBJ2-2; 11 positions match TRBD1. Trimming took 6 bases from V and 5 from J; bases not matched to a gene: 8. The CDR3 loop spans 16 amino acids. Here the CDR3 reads CASSVDRGQRTGELFF. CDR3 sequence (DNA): TGTGCCAGCAGCGTGGACAGGGGGCAAAGGACCGGGGAGCTGTTTTTT.

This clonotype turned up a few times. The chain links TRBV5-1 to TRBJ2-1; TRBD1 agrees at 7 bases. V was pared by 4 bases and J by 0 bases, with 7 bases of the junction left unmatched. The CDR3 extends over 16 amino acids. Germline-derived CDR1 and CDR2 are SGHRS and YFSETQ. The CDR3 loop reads CASSTQAGGSYNEQFF. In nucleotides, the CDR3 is TGCGCCAGCAGCACCCAGGCAGGGGGCTCCTACAATGAGCAGTTCTTC.

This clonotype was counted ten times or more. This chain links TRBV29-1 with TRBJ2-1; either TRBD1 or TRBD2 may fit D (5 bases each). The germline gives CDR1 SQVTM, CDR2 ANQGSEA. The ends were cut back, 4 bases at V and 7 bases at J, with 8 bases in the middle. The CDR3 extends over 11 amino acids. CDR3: CSVAWGNEQFF. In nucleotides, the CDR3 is TGCAGCGTTGCCTGGGGGAATGAGCAGTTCTTC.

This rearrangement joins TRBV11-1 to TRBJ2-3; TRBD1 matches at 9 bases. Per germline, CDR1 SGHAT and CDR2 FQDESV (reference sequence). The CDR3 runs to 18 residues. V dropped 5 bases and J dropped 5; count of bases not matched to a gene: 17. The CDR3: CASSPAWGTGLGRDTQYF. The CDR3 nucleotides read TGTGCCAGCAGCCCGGCTTGGGGGACAGGGTTGGGTAGAGATACGCAGTATTTT.

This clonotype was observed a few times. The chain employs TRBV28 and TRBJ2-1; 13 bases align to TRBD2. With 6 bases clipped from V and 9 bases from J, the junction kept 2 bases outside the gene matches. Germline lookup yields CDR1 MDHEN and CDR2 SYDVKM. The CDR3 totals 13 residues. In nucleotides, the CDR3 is TGTGCCAGCAGACGACTAGCGGGAGGTGAGCAGTTCTTC. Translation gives CASRRLAGGEQFF.

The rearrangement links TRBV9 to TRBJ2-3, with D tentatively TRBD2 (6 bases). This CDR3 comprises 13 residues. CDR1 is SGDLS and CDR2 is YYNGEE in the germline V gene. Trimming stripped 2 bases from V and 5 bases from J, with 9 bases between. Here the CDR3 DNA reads TGTGCCAGCAGCGTGGCGGGGAAAGATACGCAGTATTTT. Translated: CASSVAGKDTQYF.

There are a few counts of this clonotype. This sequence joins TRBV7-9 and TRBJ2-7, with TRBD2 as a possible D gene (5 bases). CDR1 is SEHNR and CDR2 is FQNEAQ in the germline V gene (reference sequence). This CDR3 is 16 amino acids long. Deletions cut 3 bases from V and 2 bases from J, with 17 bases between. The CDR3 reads CASSLRRTDLPYEQYF. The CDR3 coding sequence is TGTGCCAGCAGCTTGCGGCGGACTGATCTTCCCTACGAGCAGTACTTC.

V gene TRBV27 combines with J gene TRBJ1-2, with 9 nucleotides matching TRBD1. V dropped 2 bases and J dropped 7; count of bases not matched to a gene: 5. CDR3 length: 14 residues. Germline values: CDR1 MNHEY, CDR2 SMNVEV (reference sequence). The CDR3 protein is CASSLRGQGLGYTF. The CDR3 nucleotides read TGTGCCAGCAGTTTACGGGGACAGGGACTTGGCTACACCTTC.